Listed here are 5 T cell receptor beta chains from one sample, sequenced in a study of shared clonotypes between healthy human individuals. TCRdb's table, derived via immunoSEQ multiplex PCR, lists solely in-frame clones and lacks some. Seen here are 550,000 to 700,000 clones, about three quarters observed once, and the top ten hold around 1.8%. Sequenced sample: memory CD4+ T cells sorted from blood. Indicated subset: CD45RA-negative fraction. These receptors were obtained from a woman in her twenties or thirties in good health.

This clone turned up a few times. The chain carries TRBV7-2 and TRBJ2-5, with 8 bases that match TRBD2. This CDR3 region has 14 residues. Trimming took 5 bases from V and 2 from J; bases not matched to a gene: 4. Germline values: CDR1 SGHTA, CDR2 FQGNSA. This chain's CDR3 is CASSPGTRQETQYF. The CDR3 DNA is TGTGCCAGCAGCCCTGGGACTAGGCAAGAGACCCAGTACTTC. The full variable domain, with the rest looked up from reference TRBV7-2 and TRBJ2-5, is GAGVSQSPSNKVTEKGKDVELRCDPISGHTALYWYRQSLGQGLEFLIYFQGNSAPDKSGLPSDRFSAERTGGSVSTLTIQRTQQEDSAVYLCASSPGTRQETQYFGPGTRLLVL.

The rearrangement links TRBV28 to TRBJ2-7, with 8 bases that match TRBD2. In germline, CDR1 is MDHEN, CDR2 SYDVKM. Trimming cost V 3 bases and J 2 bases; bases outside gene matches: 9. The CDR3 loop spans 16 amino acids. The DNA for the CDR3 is TGTGCCAGCAGTTTCTTCGGGAGGGCCGGGACCTACGAGCAGTACTTC. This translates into CASSFFGRAGTYEQYF. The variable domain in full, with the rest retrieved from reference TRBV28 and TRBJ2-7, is DVKVTQSSRYLVKRTGEKVFLECVQDMDHENMFWYRQDPGLGLRLIYFSYDVKMKEKGDIPEGYSVSREKKERFSLILESASTNQTSMYLCASSFFGRAGTYEQYFGPGTRLTVT.

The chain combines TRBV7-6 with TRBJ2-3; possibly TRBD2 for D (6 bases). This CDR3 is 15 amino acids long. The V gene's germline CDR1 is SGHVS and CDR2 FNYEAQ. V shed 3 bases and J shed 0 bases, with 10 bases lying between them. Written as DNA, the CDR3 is TGTGCCAGCAGCTTGTCTAGCGCTAGCACAGATACGCAGTATTTT. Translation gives CASSLSSASTDTQYF.

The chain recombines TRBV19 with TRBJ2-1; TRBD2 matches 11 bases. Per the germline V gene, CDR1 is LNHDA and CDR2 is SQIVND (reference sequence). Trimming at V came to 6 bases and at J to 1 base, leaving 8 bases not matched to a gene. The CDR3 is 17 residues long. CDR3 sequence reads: CASSRTSGRRSYNEQFF. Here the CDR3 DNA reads TGTGCCAGTAGCCGCACTAGCGGGAGACGATCCTACAATGAGCAGTTCTTC.

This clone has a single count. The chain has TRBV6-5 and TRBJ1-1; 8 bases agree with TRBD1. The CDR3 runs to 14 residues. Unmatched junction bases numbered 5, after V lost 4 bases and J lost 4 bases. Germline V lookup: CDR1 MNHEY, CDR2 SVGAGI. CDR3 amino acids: CASSSYRGVTEAFF. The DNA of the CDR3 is TGTGCCAGCAGTTCGTACAGGGGGGTCACTGAAGCTTTCTTT.